Described below is a single T cell receptor (beta chain) sequence and its context. What it binds is unknown. This sample is drawn from a study of T cell responses to AZD1222 COVID-19 vaccine. Trimming shortened V by 5 bases and J by 0 bases, and 23 bases separated the two germline ends. The CDR3 consists of 19 residues. The germline V gene has CDR1 LNHNV and CDR2 YYDKDF (reference sequence). Generated by immunoSEQ multiplex PCR, the TCRdb table keeps only in-frame clones and is missing some. The table records approximately 80,000 clones, about 90% of them present only once. Study-level points and caveats: Of spike-specific TCRs, nearly half reportedly target regions left unmutated in variants. Spike-specific TCR breadth and depth went up after people got two AZD1222 doses. Repertoires in all cases were sampled only once the peak T cell response had passed.

The sample in question was peripheral blood, obtained on day 0 of AZD1222 vaccination. This sequence joins TRBV15 and TRBJ2-1; D possibly corresponds to TRBD2 (5 bases). This TCR came from an adult in good health. CDR3 coding DNA: TGTGCCACCAGCTTTTTACGCGCCGCGGACTTTAGCTCCTACAATGAGCAGTTCTTC. It specifies CATSFLRAADFSSYNEQFF. Looking up the rest from reference TRBV15 and TRBJ2-1 gives the full variable domain: DAMVIQNPRYQVTQFGKPVTLSCSQTLNHNVMYWYQQKSSQAPKLLFHYYDKDFNNEADTPDNFQSRRPNTSFCFLDIRSPGLGDTAMYLCATSFLRAADFSSYNEQFFGPGTRLTVL.